Presented here are 10 T cell receptor beta chains from one specimen sequenced in a study of blood T cell repertoires in COVID-19. This table comes from immunoSEQ multiplex PCR, and its TCRdb copy is limited to in-frame clones, with some not included. The sample shows roughly 170,000 clones, about three quarters of them seen only once. The sequenced material came from peripheral blood. These receptors all come from a woman in her 70s with acute or convalescent COVID-19.

The CDR3 DNA sequence: TGTGCCAGCAGTTTAACACAGCTTTCCGGGGAGCTGTTTTTT. This codes for CASSLTQLSGELFF. The chain is built from TRBV27 and TRBJ2-2; D not certain. V was shortened by 2 bases and J by 6 bases, with 10 bases between the two germline ends. Germline values: CDR1 MNHEY, CDR2 SMNVEV (reference sequence). The CDR3 has 14 residues.

This sequence joins TRBV5-1 and TRBJ1-1; maybe TRBD1 (6 bases). Germline V gene sequence: CDR1 SGHRS, CDR2 YFSETQ. V lost 0 bases to trimming and J lost 1 base, with 13 bases between them. This CDR3 is 16 amino acids long. In DNA form, the CDR3 reads TGCGCCAGCAGCTTGGATCCAGGGGTGGGGAACACTGAAGCTTTCTTT. As protein: CASSLDPGVGNTEAFF.

J is TRBJ2-7 and V is TRBV10-2; TRBD2 matches at 10 bases. J gave up 3 bases and V 3 bases, and 5 bases lay outside the gene matches. The CDR3 runs to 15 residues. Germline V CDR1 and CDR2: WSHSY, SAAADI. The CDR3 loop is CASSDLASGSYEQYF. For the CDR3, the DNA is TGCGCCAGCAGTGATTTGGCTAGCGGGAGCTACGAGCAGTACTTC.

The chain has TRBV5-1 and TRBJ1-1; D is unresolved. The ends were cut back, 0 bases at V and 3 bases at J, with 6 bases in the middle. The CDR3 sequence is 13 residues long. Germline CDR1 SGHRS, CDR2 YFSETQ. For the CDR3, the DNA is TGCGCCAGCAGCTTGGATAGCCACACTGAAGCTTTCTTT. This codes for CASSLDSHTEAFF.

This clone was counted between two and nine times. The gene calls are TRBV5-4 and TRBJ1-2; D remains ambiguous. Germline loops: CDR1 SGHNT, CDR2 YYREEE (reference sequence). V shed 1 base and J shed 2 bases, with 12 bases lying between them. The CDR3 extends over 15 amino acids. CDR3 DNA sequence: TGTGCCAGCAGCTTGCAGAACAGAATCAACTATGGCTACACCTTC. This sequence encodes CASSLQNRINYGYTF.

This chain links TRBV4-1 with TRBJ2-7; the match to TRBD2 covers 11 bases. Germline loops: CDR1 MGHRA, CDR2 YSYEKL. The CDR3 runs to 14 residues. V trimming: 7 bases; J trimming: 6 bases; junction bases outside the gene matches: 8. This CDR3 reads CASNPTSGSSEQYF. DNA of the CDR3: TGCGCCAGCAACCCCACTAGCGGGAGCTCCGAGCAGTACTTC.

The chain has TRBV3-1 (or the pseudogene TRBV3-2) and TRBJ2-5; 7 nucleotides agree with TRBD2. With 0 bases clipped from V and 3 bases from J, the junction kept 7 bases outside the gene matches. Per germline, CDR1 LGHDT and CDR2 YNNKEL (reference sequence). The CDR3 totals 16 residues. CDR3: CASSQDSGLAEETQYF. The CDR3 nucleotides are TGTGCCAGCAGCCAAGACTCCGGGCTAGCGGAAGAGACCCAGTACTTC.

V and J are TRBV10-3 and TRBJ2-7; no definite D call. CDR1 is ENHRY and CDR2 is SYGVKD in the germline V gene. The CDR3 length is 11 residues. V was trimmed by 2 bases and J by 6 bases, leaving 5 bases between them. For the CDR3, the DNA is TGTGCCATCAGTGAGCTAGTCGAGCAGTACTTC. Its translation is CAISELVEQYF.

This clone has just one count. The chain combines TRBV10-2 with TRBJ2-1; 10 nucleotides agree with TRBD2. After removal of 2 bases from V and 7 bases from J, the junction contained 8 bases not matched to a gene. The CDR3 has 16 amino acids. Per the germline V gene, CDR1 is WSHSY and CDR2 is SAAADI. The CDR3 nucleotides read TGCGCCAGCAGTGAGACTAGCGGGATTAGGGGGAATGAGCAGTTCTTC. It specifies CASSETSGIRGNEQFF.

The chain carries TRBV12-1 and TRBJ2-7; the table's TRBD1 call for D was not verified on the DNA. TRBV12-1 is tagged as a pseudogene. This CDR3 is 17 amino acids long. The CDR3 DNA is TGTGCCAGCAGCTTTGCCCCCGCGACAGTCAGCTCCTACGAGCAGTACTTC. This translates into CASSFAPATVSSYEQYF.